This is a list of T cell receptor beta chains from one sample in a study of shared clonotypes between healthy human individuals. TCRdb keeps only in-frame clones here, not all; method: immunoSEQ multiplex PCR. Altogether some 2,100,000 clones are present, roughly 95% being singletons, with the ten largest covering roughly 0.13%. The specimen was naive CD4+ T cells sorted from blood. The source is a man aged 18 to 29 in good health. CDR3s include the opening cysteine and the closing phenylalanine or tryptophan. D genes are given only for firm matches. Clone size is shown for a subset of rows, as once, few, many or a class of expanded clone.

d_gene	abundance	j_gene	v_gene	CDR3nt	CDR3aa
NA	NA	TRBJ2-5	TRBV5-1	TGCGCCAGCATCCCAGAGACCCAGTACTTC	CASIPETQYF
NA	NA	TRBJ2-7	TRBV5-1	TGCGCCAGCAGCGCAGGGGACGCAGGCTCCTACGAGCAGTACTTC	CASSAGDAGSYEQYF
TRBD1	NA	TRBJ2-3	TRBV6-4	TGTGCCAGCACCCGGACAGGGTTGAGCACAGATACGCAGTATTTT	CASTRTGLSTDTQYF
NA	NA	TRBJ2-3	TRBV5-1	TGCGCCAGCAGCTTTGAGGGTCACACCCGCACAGATACGCAGTATTTT	CASSFEGHTRTDTQYF
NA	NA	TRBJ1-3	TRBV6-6	TGTGCCAGCAGTTATAGCGGGACGGCGGGAAACACCATATATTTT	CASSYSGTAGNTIYF
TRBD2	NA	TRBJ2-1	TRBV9	TGTGCCAGCAGCAGAGCTAGCGGCCTTTACAATGAGCAGTTCTTC	CASSRASGLYNEQFF
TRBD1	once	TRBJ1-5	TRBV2	TGTGCCAGCAGTGTAATAGGGACAGTTTGGAATCAGCCCCAGCATTTT	CASSVIGTVWNQPQHF
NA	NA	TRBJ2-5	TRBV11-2	TGTGCCAGCAGCTTCGCGGCTAGCGCCTTCCAAGAGACCCAGTACTTC	CASSFAASAFQETQYF
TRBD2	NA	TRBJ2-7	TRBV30	TGTGCCTGGAGTGAGGGACTATTCTCCTACGAGCAGTACTTC	CAWSEGLFSYEQYF
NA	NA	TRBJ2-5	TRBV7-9	TGTGCCAGCAGCTTAGTATGGTCCCAAGAGACCCAGTACTTC	CASSLVWSQETQYF
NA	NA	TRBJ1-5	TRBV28	TGTGCCAGCAGTTTAGGGGGAGCGTTGAAGCCCCAGCATTTT	CASSLGGALKPQHF
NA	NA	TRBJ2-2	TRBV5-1	TGCGCCAGCAGCTTGATCGGACGCACCGGGGAGCTGTTTTTT	CASSLIGRTGELFF
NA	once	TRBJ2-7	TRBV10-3	TGTGCCACGGGGTCAACCTACGAGCAGTACTTC	CATGSTYEQYF
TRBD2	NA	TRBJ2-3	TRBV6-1	TGTGCCAGCAGACCCGGGGGGACAGATACGCAGTATTTT	CASRPGGTDTQYF
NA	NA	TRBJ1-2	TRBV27	TGTGCCAGCAGTTTAGGGGGGGTTAGGACCTTC	CASSLGGVRTF
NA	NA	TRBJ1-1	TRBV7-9	TGTGCCAGCAGCTTAGACAGATTTACTGAAGCTTTCTTT	CASSLDRFTEAFF
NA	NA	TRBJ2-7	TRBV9	TGTGCCAGCAGCCCGGGGGTTTCCTCCTACGAGCAGTACTTC	CASSPGVSSYEQYF
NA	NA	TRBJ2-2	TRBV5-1	TGCGCCAGCAGCTCCGACAGGAGCACCGGGGAGCTGTTTTTT	CASSSDRSTGELFF
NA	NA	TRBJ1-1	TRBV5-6	TGTGCCAGCAGCCCGGCGGTGAACACTGAAGCTTTCTTT	CASSPAVNTEAFF
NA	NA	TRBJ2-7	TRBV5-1	TGCGCCAGCAGCAAGGATCCGGGGCACCGCTACGAGCAGTACTTC	CASSKDPGHRYEQYF
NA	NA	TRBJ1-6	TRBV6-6	TGTGCCAGCAGTTACGGAGGTCAGGATTCACCCCTCCACTTT	CASSYGGQDSPLHF
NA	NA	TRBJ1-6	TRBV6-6	TGTGCCAGCAGTTACACGGACATAAATAATTCACCCCTCCACTTT	CASSYTDINNSPLHF
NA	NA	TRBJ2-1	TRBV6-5	TGTGCCAGCAGTCTAGACGGGGGCTATGAGCAGTTCTTC	CASSLDGGYEQFF
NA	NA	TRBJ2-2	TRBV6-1	TGTGCCACCCAGGACGGGCGGAACATCGGGGAGCTGTTTTTT	CATQDGRNIGELFF
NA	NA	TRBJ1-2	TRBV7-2	TGTGCCAGCAGCTTAGCGGGCCCCAACTATGGCTACACCTTC	CASSLAGPNYGYTF
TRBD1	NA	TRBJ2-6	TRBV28	TGTGCCAGCAGCGGGACAGGGACAAAAACTGGGGCCAACGTCCTGACTTTC	CASSGTGTKTGANVLTF
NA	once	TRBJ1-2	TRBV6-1	TGTGCCAGCAGGCTGCACGGCGCTAACTATGGCTACACCTTC	CASRLHGANYGYTF
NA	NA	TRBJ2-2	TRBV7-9	TGTGCCAGCAGTTCCATGGTCAGTACCGGGGAGCTGTTTTTT	CASSSMVSTGELFF
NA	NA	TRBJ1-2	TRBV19	TGTGCCAGTAACCAGGGCCCTAACTATGGCTACACCTTC	CASNQGPNYGYTF
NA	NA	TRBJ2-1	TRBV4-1	TGCGCCAGCAGCCAAGTAACGGGGACCTACAATGAGCAGTTCTTC	CASSQVTGTYNEQFF
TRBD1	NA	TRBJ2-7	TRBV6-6	TGTGCCAGCAGTTACGGACAGGGGGCCTACGAGCAGTACTTC	CASSYGQGAYEQYF
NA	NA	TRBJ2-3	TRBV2	TGTGCCAGCAGTGAAAGTAGGGGACGAGATACGCAGTATTTT	CASSESRGRDTQYF
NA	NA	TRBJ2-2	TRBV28	TGTGCCAGCAGTCCCTATGCGTACGAGGGGACCGGGGAGCTGTTTTTT	CASSPYAYEGTGELFF
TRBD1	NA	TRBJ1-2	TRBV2	TGTGCCAGCACCGACAGGGGGGACAACTATGGCTACACCTTC	CASTDRGDNYGYTF
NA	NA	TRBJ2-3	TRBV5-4	TGTGCCAGCAGCTTAAGGGGGGTTTCCCCAGATACGCAGTATTTT	CASSLRGVSPDTQYF
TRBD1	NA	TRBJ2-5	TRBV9	TGTGCCAGCAGCGTTAGAGGGACAGCGCTAGAGACCCAGTACTTC	CASSVRGTALETQYF
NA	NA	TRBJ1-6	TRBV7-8	TGTGCCAGCAGCTTAAGCTATTCCATGGATAATTCACCCCTCCACTTT	CASSLSYSMDNSPLHF
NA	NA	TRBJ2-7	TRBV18	TGTGCCAGCTCACCACCGGTACCGGGGGCGAGGGAGCAGTACTTC	CASSPPVPGAREQYF
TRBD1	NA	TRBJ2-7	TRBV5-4	TGTGCCAGCAGCCCAGGGGCGGGACAGGGGGCCTACGAGCAGTACTTC	CASSPGAGQGAYEQYF
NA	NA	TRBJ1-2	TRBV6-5	TGTGCCAGCAGCTCCTACGGGGAGGGTCAATATGGCTACACCTTC	CASSSYGEGQYGYTF
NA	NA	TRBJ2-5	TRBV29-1	TGCAGCGTCCATAGGGGCGTGTCCCAAGAGACCCAGTACTTC	CSVHRGVSQETQYF
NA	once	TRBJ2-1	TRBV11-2	TGTGCCAGCAGCTCGGACTCAAACTCCTACAATGAGCAGTTCTTC	CASSSDSNSYNEQFF
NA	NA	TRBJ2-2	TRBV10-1	TGCGCCAGCAGCCCCTCTCGATCTGGGGAGCTGTTTTTT	CASSPSRSGELFF
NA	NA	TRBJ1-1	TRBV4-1	TGCGCCAGCAGCCAAGGAGGGAGAACTGAAGCTTTCTTT	CASSQGGRTEAFF
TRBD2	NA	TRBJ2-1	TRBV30	TGTGCCTGGAGTGGACTAGCGGGGTACAATGAGCAGTTCTTC	CAWSGLAGYNEQFF
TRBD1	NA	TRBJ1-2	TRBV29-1	TGCAGCGTTGGACAGGGGAAGACTAACTATGGCTACACCTTC	CSVGQGKTNYGYTF
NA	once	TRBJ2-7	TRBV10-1	TGCGCCAGCAGCTCCGGGACACGGGTTGCGGAGCAGTACTTC	CASSSGTRVAEQYF